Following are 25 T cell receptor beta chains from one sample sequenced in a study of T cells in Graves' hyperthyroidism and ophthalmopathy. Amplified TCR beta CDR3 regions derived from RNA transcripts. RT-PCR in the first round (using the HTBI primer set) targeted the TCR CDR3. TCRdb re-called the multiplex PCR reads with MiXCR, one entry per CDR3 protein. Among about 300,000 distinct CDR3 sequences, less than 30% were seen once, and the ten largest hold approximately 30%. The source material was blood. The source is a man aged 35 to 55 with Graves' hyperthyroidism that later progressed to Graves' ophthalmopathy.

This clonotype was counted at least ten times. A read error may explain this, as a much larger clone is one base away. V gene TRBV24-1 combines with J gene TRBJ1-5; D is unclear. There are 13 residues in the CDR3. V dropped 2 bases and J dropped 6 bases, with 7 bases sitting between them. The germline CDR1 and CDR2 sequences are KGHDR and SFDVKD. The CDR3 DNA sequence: TGTGCCACCAGTGATTCCGCAGGTCAGCCCCAGCATTTT. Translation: CATSDSAGQPQHF.

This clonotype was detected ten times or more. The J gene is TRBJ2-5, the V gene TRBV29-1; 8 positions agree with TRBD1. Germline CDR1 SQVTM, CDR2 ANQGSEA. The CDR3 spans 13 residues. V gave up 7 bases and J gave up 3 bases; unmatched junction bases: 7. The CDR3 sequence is CSAPLTGEETQYF. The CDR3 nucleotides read TGCAGCGCCCCATTGACAGGGGAAGAGACCCAGTACTTC. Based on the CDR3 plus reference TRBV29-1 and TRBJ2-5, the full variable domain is SAVISQKPSRDICQRGTSLTIQCQVDSQVTMMFWYRQQPGQSLTLIATANQGSEATYESGFVIDKFPISRPNLTFSTLTVSNMSPEDSSIYLCSAPLTGEETQYFGPGTRLLVL.

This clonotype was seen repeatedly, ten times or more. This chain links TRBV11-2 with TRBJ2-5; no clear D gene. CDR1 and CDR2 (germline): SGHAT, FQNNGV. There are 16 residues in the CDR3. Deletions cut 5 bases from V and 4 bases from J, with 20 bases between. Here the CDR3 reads CASSQRRGGRGETQYF. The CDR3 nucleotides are TGTGCCAGCAGCCAACGCCGTGGCGGAAGAGGAGAGACCCAGTACTTC.

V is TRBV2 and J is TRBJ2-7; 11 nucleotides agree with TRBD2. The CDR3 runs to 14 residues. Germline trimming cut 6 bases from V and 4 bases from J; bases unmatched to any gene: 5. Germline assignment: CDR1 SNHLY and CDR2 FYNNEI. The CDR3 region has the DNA TGTGCCAGCAGGTCTAGACTAGCGGGATACGAGCAGTACTTC. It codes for CASRSRLAGYEQYF.

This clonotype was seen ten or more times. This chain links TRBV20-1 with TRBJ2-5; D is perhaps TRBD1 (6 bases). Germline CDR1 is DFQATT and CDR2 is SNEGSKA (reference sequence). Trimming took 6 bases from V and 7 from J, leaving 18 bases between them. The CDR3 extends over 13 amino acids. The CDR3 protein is CSAPAGQTRTQYF. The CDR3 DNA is TGCAGTGCCCCGGCCGGACAGACGAGGACCCAGTACTTC.

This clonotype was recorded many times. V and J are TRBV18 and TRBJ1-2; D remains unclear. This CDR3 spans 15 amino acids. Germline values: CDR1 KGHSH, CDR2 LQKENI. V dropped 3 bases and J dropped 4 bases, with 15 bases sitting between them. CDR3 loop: CASSPSRETAYGYTF. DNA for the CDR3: TGTGCCAGCTCACCCTCGAGGGAAACGGCCTATGGCTACACCTTC.

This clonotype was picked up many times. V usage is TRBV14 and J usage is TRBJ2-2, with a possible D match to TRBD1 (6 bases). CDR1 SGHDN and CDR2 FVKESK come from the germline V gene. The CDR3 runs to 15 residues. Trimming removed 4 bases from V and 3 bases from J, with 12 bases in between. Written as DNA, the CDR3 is TGTGCCAGCAGCCTTCGGACAGAGCACACCGGGGAGCTGTTTTTT. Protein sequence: CASSLRTEHTGELFF.

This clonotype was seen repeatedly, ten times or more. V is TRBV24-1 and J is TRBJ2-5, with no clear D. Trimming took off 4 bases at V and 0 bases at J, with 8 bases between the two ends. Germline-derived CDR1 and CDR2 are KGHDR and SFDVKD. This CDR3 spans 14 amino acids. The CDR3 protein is CATSENRDQETQYF. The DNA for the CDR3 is TGTGCCACCAGTGAGAATAGAGACCAAGAGACCCAGTACTTC.

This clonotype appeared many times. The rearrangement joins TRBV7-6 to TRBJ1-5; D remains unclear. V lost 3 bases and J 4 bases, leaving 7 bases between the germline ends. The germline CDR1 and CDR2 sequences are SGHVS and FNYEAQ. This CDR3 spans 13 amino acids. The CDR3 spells CASSLRVNQPQHF. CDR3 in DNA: TGTGCCAGCAGCTTGCGTGTGAATCAGCCCCAGCATTTT.

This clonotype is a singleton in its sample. The CDR3 nucleotides are TGTGCCAGCAGCCTACCAGTGGGTGAGCAGTACTTC. As protein: CASSLPVGEQYF. J is TRBJ2-7 and V is TRBV6-1; no clear D. From germline, CDR1 is MNHNS and CDR2 SASEGT. CDR3 size: 12 residues. V gave up 6 bases and J gave up 7 bases, with 13 bases separating them.

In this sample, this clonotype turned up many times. DNA for the CDR3: TGTGCCACCAGTGAAACTAACAGGGCCTGGGGCTACACCTTC. This encodes CATSETNRAWGYTF. V is TRBV24-1 and J is TRBJ1-2, with D maybe TRBD1 (6 bases). V was clipped by 4 bases and J by 8 bases, with 16 bases between them. The CDR3 consists of 14 residues. Per the germline V gene, CDR1 is KGHDR and CDR2 is SFDVKD.

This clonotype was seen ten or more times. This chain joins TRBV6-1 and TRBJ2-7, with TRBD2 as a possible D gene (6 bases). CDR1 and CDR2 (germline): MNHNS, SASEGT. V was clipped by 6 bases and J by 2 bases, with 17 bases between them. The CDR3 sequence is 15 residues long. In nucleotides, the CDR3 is TGTGCCAGCAGGGGAGTTACGACTAGGCCCTACGAGCAGTACTTC. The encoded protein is CASRGVTTRPYEQYF.

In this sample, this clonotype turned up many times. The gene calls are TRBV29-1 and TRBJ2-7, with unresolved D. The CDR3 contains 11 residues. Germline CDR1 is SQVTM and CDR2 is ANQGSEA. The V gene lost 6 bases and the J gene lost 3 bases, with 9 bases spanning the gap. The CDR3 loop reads CSVGNSYEQYF. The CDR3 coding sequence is TGCAGCGTCGGAAATAGCTACGAGCAGTACTTC.

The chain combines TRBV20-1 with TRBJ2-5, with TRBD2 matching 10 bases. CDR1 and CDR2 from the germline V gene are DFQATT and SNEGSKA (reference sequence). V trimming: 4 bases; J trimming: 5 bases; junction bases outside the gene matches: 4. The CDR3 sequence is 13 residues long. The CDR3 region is CSAITSGTETQYF. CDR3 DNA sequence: TGCAGTGCTATTACTAGCGGGACCGAGACCCAGTACTTC.

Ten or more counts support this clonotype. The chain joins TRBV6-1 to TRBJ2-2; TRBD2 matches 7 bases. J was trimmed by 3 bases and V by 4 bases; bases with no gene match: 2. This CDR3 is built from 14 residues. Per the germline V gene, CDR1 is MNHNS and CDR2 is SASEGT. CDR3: CASSGLADTGELFF. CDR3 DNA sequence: TGTGCCAGCAGTGGGCTAGCGGACACCGGGGAGCTGTTTTTT.

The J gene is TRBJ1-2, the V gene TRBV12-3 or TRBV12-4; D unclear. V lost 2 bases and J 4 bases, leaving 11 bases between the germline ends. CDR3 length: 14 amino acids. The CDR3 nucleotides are TGTGCCAGCAGTTTAAGCAGTAGTTCCTATGGCTACACCTTC. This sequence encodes CASSLSSSSYGYTF.

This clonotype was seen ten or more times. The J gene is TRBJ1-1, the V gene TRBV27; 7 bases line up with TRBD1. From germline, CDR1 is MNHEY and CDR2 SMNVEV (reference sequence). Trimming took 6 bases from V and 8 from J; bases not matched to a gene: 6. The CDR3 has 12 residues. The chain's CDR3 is CASRTGLREAFF. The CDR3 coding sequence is TGTGCCAGCAGGACAGGGCTTCGGGAAGCTTTCTTT.

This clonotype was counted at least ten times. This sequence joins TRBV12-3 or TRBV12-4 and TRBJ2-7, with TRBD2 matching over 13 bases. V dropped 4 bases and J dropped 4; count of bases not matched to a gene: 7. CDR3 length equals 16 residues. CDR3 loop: CASSSWTSGSKYEQYF. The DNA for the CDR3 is TGTGCCAGCAGTTCCTGGACTAGCGGGAGTAAGTACGAGCAGTACTTC.

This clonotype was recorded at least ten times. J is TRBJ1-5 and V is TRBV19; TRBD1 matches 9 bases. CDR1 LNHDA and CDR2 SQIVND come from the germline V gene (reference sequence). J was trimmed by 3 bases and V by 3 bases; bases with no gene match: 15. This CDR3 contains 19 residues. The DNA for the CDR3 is TGTGCCAGTAGTATCGGGACAGGGTCCCGTCCTGTCTTCAATCAGCCCCAGCATTTT. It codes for CASSIGTGSRPVFNQPQHF.

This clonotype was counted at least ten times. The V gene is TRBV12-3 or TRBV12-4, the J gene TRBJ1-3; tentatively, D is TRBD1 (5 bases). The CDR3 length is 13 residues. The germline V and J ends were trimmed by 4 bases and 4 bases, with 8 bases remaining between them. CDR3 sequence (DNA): TGTGCCAGCAGTTGGGGGGGGGGAAACACCATATATTTT. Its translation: CASSWGGGNTIYF.

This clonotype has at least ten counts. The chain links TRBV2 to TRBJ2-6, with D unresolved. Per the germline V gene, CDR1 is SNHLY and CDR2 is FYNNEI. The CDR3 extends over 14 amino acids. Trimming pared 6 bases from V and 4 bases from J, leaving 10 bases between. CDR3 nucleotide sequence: TGTGCCAGCAGCGTTACAAGAGGGGCCAACGTCCTGACTTTC. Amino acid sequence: CASSVTRGANVLTF.

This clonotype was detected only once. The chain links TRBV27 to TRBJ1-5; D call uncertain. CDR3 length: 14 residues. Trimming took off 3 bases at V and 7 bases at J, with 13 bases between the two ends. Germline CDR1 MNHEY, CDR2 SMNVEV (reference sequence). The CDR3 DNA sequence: TGTGCCAGCAGTTTTGCCGTGGGAAGGCAGCCCCAGCATTTT. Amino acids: CASSFAVGRQPQHF.

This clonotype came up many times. The CDR3 DNA reads as TGTGCCAGCAGCACCGGACTAGCGGGAGTATACGAGCAGTACTTC. It is translated as CASSTGLAGVYEQYF. The chain carries TRBV5-4 and TRBJ2-7, with TRBD2 identical over 13 bases. V lost 4 bases, J lost 4 bases, and 5 bases stayed unmatched. CDR1 and CDR2 from the germline V gene are SGHNT and YYREEE (reference sequence). CDR3 length: 15 residues.

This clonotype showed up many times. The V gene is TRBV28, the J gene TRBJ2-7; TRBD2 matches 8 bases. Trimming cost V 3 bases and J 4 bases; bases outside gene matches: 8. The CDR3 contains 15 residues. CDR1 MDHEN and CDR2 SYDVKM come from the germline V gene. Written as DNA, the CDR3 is TGTGCCAGCAGTTTTTGGGGACTAGAAGTTTACGAGCAGTACTTC. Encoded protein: CASSFWGLEVYEQYF. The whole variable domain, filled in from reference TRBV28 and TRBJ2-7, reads DVKVTQSSRYLVKRTGEKVFLECVQDMDHENMFWYRQDPGLGLRLIYFSYDVKMKEKGDIPEGYSVSREKKERFSLILESASTNQTSMYLCASSFWGLEVYEQYFGPGTRLTVT.

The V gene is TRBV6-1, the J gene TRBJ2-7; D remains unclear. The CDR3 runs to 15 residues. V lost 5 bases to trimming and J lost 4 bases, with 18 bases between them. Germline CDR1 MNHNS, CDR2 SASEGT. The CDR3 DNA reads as TGTGCCAGCAGTAGAGGAGTTTCAGGAAAATACGAGCAGTACTTC. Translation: CASSRGVSGKYEQYF.